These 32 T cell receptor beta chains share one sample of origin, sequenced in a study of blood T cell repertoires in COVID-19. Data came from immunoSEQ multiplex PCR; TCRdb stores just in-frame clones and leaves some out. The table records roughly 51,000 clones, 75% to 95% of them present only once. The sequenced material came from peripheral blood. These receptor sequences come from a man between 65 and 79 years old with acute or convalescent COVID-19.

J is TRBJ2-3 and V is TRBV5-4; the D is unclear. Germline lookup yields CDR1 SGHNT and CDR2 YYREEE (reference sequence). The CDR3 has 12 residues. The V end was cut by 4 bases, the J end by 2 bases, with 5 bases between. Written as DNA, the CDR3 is TGTGCCAGCAGCCTAGACACAGATACGCAGTATTTT. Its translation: CASSLDTDTQYF.

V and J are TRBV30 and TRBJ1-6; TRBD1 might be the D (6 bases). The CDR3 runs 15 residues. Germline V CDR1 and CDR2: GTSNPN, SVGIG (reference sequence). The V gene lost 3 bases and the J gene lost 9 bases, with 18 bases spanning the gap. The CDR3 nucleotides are TGTGCCTGGAGCGGGTCCGGGACAAAGGGTTCACCCCTCCACTTT. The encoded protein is CAWSGSGTKGSPLHF.

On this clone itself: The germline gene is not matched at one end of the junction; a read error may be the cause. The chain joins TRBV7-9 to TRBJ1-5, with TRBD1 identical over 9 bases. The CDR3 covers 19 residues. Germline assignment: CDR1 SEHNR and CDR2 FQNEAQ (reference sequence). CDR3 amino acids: CASSCPGTGNRGSDQPQHF. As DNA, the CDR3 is TGTGCCAGCAGCTGCCCCGGGACAGGGAATCGTGGTAGCGATCAGCCCCAGCATTTT.

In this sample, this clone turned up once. CDR3 region: CASAKREMGEAFF. CDR3 DNA sequence: TGTGCCAGCGCAAAGAGGGAGATGGGTGAAGCTTTCTTT. The V gene is TRBV4-2, the J gene TRBJ1-1; no firm D call. Germline-derived CDR1 and CDR2 are LGHNA and YNFKEQ. The CDR3 is 13 amino acids. V was pared by 8 bases and J by 7 bases, with 17 bases between.

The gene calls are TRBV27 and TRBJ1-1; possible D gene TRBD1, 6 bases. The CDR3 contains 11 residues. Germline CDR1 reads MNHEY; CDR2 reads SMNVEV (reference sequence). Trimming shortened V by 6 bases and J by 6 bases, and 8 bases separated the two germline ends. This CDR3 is CASRGGAEAFF. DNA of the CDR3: TGTGCCAGCAGAGGGGGGGCTGAAGCTTTCTTT.

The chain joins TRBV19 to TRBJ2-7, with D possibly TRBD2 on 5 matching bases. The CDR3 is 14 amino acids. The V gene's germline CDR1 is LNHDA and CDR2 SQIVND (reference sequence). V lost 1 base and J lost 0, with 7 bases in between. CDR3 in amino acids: CASSIAGYSYEQYF. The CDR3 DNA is TGTGCCAGTAGTATAGCGGGGTACTCCTACGAGCAGTACTTC.

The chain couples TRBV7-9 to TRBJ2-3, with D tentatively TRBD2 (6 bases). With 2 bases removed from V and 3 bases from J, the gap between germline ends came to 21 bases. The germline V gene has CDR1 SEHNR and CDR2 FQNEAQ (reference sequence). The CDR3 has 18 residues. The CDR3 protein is CASSLSWQSGGWTDTQYF. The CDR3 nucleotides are TGTGCCAGCAGCTTAAGCTGGCAGTCCGGGGGATGGACAGATACGCAGTATTTT.

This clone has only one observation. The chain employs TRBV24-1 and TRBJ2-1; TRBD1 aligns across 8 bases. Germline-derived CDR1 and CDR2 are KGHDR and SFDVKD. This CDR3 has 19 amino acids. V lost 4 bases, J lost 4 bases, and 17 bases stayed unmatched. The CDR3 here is CATSDFLGTGNLIYNEQFF. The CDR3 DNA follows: TGTGCCACCAGTGACTTCCTAGGGACAGGCAATCTTATTTACAATGAGCAGTTCTTC.

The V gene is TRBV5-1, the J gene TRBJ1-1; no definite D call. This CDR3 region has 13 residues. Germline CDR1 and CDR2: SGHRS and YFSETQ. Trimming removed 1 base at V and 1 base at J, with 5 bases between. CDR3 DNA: TGCGCCAGCAGCTTGTGGCAGAACACTGAAGCTTTCTTT. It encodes CASSLWQNTEAFF.

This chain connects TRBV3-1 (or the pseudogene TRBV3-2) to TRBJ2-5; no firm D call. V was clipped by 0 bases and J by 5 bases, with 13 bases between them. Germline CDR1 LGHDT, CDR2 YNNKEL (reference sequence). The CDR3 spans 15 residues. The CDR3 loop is CASSQDRLVQETQYF. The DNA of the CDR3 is TGTGCCAGCAGCCAAGATCGACTCGTCCAGGAGACCCAGTACTTC.

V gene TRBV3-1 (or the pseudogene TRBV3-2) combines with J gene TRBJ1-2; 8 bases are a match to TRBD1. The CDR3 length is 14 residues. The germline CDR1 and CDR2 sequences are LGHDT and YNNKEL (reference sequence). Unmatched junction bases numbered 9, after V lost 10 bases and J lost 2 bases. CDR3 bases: TGTGCCACCTCGGGGGACAGGACGAACTATGGCTACACCTTC. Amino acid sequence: CATSGDRTNYGYTF.

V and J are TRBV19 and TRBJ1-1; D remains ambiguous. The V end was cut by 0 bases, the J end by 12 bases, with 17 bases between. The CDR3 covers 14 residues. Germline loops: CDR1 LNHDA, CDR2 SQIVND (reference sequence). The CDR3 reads CASSIDLAQAVTFF. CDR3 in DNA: TGTGCCAGTAGTATAGATCTTGCCCAGGCCGTGACTTTCTTT.

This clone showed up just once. This CDR3 is CASSVGTGEETQYF. Written as DNA, the CDR3 is TGTGCCAGCAGCGTAGGGACAGGAGAAGAGACCCAGTACTTC. The chain links TRBV9 to TRBJ2-5, with 7 positions matching TRBD1. The CDR3 consists of 14 residues. The germline V gene encodes CDR1 SGDLS and CDR2 YYNGEE. V shed 0 bases, J shed 3 bases, and the junction held 2 bases outside the gene matches.

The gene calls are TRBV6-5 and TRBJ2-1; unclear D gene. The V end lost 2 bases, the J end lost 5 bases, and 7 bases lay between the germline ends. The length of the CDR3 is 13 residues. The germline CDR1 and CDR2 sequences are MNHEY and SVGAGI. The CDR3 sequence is CASSYSLDNEQFF. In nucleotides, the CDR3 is TGTGCCAGCAGTTACAGCTTGGACAATGAGCAGTTCTTC.

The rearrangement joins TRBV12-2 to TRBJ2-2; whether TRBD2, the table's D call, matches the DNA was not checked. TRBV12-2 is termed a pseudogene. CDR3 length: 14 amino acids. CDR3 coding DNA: TGTGCAAGTCGCTCTAAGAGGGTTACCGGGGAGCTGTTTTTT. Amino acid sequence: CASRSKRVTGELFF.

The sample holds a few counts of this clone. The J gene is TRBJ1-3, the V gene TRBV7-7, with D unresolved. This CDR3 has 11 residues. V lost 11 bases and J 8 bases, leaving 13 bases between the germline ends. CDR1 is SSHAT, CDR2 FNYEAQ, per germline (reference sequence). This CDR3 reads CAVLRGDTIYF. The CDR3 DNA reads TGTGCCGTCCTACGGGGAGACACCATATATTTT.

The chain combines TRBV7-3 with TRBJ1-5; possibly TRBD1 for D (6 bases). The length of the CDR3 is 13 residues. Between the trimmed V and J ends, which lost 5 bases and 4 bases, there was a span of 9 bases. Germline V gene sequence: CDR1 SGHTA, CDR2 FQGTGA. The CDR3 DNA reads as TGTGCCAGCAGCCAGGACAGTAATCAGCCCCAGCATTTT. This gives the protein CASSQDSNQPQHF.

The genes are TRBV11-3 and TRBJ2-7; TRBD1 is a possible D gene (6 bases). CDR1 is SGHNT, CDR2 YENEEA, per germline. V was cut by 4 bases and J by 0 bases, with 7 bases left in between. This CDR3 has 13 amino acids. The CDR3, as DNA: TGTGCCAGCAGCTCCAGGGGCTCCTACGAGCAGTACTTC. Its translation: CASSSRGSYEQYF.

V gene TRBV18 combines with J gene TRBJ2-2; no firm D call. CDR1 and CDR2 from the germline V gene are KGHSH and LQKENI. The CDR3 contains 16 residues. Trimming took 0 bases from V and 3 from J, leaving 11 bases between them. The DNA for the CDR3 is TGTGCCAGCTCACCACCGTCGAGGCCAGACACCGGGGAGCTGTTTTTT. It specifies CASSPPSRPDTGELFF.

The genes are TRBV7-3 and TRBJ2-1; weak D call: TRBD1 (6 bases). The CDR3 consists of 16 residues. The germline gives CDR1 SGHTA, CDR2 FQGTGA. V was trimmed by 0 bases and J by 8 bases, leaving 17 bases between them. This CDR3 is CASSLTLRGSGDEQFF. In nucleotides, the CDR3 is TGTGCCAGCAGCTTAACGCTAAGGGGGAGCGGTGATGAGCAGTTCTTC.

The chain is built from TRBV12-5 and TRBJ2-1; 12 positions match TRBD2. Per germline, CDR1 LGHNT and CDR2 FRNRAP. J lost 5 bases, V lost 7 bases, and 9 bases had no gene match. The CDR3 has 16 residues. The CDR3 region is CASAPTSGGMNNEQFF. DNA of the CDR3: TGTGCTAGTGCTCCAACTAGCGGGGGGATGAACAATGAGCAGTTCTTC.

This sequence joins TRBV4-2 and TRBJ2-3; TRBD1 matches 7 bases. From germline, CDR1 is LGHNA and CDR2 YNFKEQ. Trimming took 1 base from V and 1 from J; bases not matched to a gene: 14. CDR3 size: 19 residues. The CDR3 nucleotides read TGTGCCAGCAGCCAAGGGGATTACAGGGGTAGAGGTCGCACAGATACGCAGTATTTT. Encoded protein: CASSQGDYRGRGRTDTQYF.

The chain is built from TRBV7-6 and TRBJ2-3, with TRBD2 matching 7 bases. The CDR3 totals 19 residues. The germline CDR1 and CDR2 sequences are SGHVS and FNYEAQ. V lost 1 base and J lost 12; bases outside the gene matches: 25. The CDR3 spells CASSLGGPQASGIFGRQYF. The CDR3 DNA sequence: TGTGCCAGCAGCTTAGGGGGCCCACAGGCCAGCGGGATTTTTGGCCGACAGTATTTT.

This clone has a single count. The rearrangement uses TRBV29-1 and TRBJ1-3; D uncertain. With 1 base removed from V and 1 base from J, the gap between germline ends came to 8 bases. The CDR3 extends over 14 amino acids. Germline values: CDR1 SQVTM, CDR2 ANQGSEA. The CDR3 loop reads CSVEVPGSGNTIYF. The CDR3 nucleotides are TGCAGCGTTGAAGTCCCGGGGTCTGGAAACACCATATATTTT.

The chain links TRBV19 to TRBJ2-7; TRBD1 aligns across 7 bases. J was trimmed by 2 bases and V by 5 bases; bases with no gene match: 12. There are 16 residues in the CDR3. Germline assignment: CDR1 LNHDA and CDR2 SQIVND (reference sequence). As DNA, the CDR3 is TGTGCCAGTAGTGTCCAACAGGGGACCCTGGCCTACGAGCAGTACTTC. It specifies CASSVQQGTLAYEQYF.

This CDR3 reads CASSYSEKLFF. As DNA, the CDR3 is TGTGCCAGCAGTTATAGTGAAAAACTGTTTTTT. The rearrangement links TRBV6-5 to TRBJ1-4; D is undetermined. Deletions cut 3 bases from V and 7 bases from J, with 3 bases between. Germline V gives CDR1 MNHEY, CDR2 SVGAGI. The CDR3 length is 11 residues.

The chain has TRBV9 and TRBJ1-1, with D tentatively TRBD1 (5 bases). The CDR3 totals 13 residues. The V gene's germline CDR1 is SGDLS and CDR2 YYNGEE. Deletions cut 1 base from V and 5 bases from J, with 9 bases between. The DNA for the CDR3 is TGTGCCAGCAGCGTAAGGGGAGGGACTGAAGCTTTCTTT. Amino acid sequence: CASSVRGGTEAFF.

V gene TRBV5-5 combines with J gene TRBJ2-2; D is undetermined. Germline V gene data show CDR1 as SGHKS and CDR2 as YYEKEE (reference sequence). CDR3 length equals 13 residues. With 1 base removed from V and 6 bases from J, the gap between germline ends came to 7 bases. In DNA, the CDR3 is TGTGCCAGCAGCTTGACTCGGGCCGGGGAGCTGTTTTTT. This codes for CASSLTRAGELFF.

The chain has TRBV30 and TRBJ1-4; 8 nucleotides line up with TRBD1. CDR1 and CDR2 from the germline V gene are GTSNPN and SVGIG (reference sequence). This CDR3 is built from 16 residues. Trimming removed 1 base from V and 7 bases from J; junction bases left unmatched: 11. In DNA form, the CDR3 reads TGTGCCTGGAGTGAAGGCAGGGGGCGAGCGCGTGAAAAACTGTTTTTT. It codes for CAWSEGRGRAREKLFF.

Here the CDR3 reads CASSSFATNEKLFF. CDR3 DNA sequence: TGTGCCAGCAGCTCCTTTGCAACTAATGAAAAACTGTTTTTT. V and J are TRBV7-3 and TRBJ1-4; D is ambiguous. Between the trimmed V and J ends, which lost 4 bases and 0 bases, there was a span of 6 bases. The CDR3 totals 14 residues. The germline CDR1 and CDR2 sequences are SGHTA and FQGTGA.

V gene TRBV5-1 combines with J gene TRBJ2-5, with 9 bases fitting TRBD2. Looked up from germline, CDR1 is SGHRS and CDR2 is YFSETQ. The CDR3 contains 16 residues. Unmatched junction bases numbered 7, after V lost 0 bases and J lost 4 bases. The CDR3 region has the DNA TGCGCCAGCAGCTTGGGGGGACTAGCTGTTGCAGAGACCCAGTACTTC. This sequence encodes CASSLGGLAVAETQYF.

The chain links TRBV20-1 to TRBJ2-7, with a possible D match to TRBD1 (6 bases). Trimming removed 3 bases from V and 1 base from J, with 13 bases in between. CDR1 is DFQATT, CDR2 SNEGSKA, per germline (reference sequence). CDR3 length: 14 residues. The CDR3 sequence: CSASRQGWSYEQYF. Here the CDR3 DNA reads TGCAGTGCTAGTAGGCAGGGGTGGTCCTACGAGCAGTACTTC.